The clone carrying this T cell receptor (beta chain) was seen only once. These data belong to a study of control samples from healthy donors and cancer patients. Sequenced by immunoSEQ multiplex PCR; TCRdb stores in-frame clones only, minus some. The top ten hold under 2% of the sample, which has roughly 34,000 clones, about 86% seen once. The germline V gene encodes CDR1 SEHNR and CDR2 FQNEAQ (reference sequence). CDR3 length: 15 amino acids. Trimming removed 6 bases at V and 0 bases at J, with 13 bases between. The chain combines TRBV7-9 with TRBJ2-3; no clear D gene. Material for sequencing was PBMCs. The sequence was obtained from a woman aged 40-49 years with lung cancer. The CDR3 DNA sequence: TGTGCCAGCAGTGCGCGGCAGGAAAGCACAGATACGCAGTATTTT. Translation gives CASSARQESTDTQYF. Full variable domain (rest looked up from reference TRBV7-9 and TRBJ2-3): DTGVSQNPRHKITKRGQNVTFRCDPISEHNRLYWYRQTLGQGPEFLTYFQNEAQLEKSRLLSDRFSAERPKGSFSTLEIQRTEQGDSAMYLCASSARQESTDTQYFGPGTRLTVL.